The 31 T cell receptor beta chains reported below all come from one sample, sequenced in a study of cytomegalovirus exposure and HLA in healthy donors. PCR amplification relied on 60 Vbeta primers (plus 13 Jbeta primers). Sequencing used immunoSEQ multiplex PCR; TCRdb keeps in-frame clones, though not all of them. The sample records around 160,000 clones, 70% to 80% being singletons. The material sequenced was PBMCs. These receptors came from a male donor in good health and CMV-seronegative.

The CDR3, as DNA: TGTGCCAGTAGTATGGGAGGAGGATACGAGCAGTACTTC. It is translated as CASSMGGGYEQYF. This rearrangement joins TRBV19 to TRBJ2-7; the D gene is possibly TRBD2 (6 bases). CDR1 is LNHDA, CDR2 SQIVND, per germline (reference sequence). The CDR3 loop spans 13 amino acids. The V and J ends lost 3 bases and 4 bases respectively, with 10 bases between them.

The V call is TRBV7-9, the J call TRBJ2-5, with TRBD2 as a possible D gene (7 bases). Germline V gives CDR1 SEHNR, CDR2 FQNEAQ (reference sequence). This CDR3 region has 14 residues. The V end lost 7 bases, the J end lost 5 bases, and 17 bases lay between the germline ends. CDR3 loop: CASTEGGGRETQYF. CDR3 in DNA: TGTGCCAGCACCGAGGGGGGGGGCAGGGAGACCCAGTACTTC.

The V gene is TRBV5-5, the J gene TRBJ1-6; D is unresolved. Germline V lookup: CDR1 SGHKS, CDR2 YYEKEE (reference sequence). CDR3 length: 16 amino acids. The V end was cut by 0 bases, the J end by 0 bases, with 7 bases between. The CDR3 DNA reads as TGTGCCAGCAGCTTGGAGGACTACTCCTATAATTCACCCCTCCACTTT. It specifies CASSLEDYSYNSPLHF.

This clone has more than one count but fewer than ten. The chain recombines TRBV12-2 with TRBJ1-2; whether TRBD1, the table's D call, matches the DNA was not checked. TRBV12-2 is described as a pseudogene. There are 13 residues in the CDR3. CDR3: CASRLRTAYGYTF. CDR3 DNA: TGTGCAAGTCGCTTGCGGACAGCCTATGGCTACACCTTC.

The rearrangement joins TRBV25-1 to TRBJ2-1; 7 bases align to TRBD1. The CDR3 totals 12 residues. The germline CDR1 and CDR2 sequences are MGHDK and SYGVNS. Trimming cost V 2 bases and J 10 bases; bases outside gene matches: 2. In DNA form, the CDR3 reads TGTGCCAGCAGTGAACGGACAGGCGAGCAGTTCTTC. It yields the protein CASSERTGEQFF.

The V call is TRBV2, the J call TRBJ1-3; D might be TRBD1 (6 bases). CDR3 length: 17 residues. The V and J ends lost 5 bases and 1 base respectively, with 18 bases between them. CDR1 SNHLY and CDR2 FYNNEI come from the germline V gene. The CDR3 protein is CASSREAAGASGNTIYF. In DNA form, the CDR3 reads TGTGCCAGCAGTAGGGAGGCGGCGGGGGCGTCTGGAAACACCATATATTTT.

V is TRBV23-1 and J is TRBJ1-6; D not certain. TRBV23-1 is noted as an ORF with a role that remains uncertain. V lost 1 base and J lost 0, with 13 bases in between. The CDR3 consists of 18 residues. Here the CDR3 reads CASSQFAPPSSYNSPLHF. The CDR3 coding sequence is TGCGCCAGCAGTCAATTCGCCCCGCCGAGCTCCTATAATTCACCCCTCCACTTT.

The chain links TRBV9 to TRBJ2-2; D is unresolved. Between the trimmed V and J ends, which lost 0 bases and 0 bases, there was a span of 6 bases. This CDR3 region has 15 residues. Germline V lookup: CDR1 SGDLS, CDR2 YYNGEE. CDR3 loop: CASSVAITNTGELFF. CDR3 in DNA: TGTGCCAGCAGCGTAGCTATAACGAACACCGGGGAGCTGTTTTTT.

Only one count was recorded for this clone. The J gene is TRBJ2-7, the V gene TRBV15; possible D gene TRBD1, 6 bases. Deletions cut 11 bases from V and 0 bases from J, with 17 bases between. The CDR3 contains 14 residues. Per the germline V gene, CDR1 is LNHNV and CDR2 is YYDKDF (reference sequence). CDR3 sequence: CASQGPENSYEQYF. DNA of the CDR3: TGTGCCTCACAGGGCCCAGAAAACTCCTACGAGCAGTACTTC.

As for this clone: Other DNA sequences in this specimen translate into the identical CDR3. The chain employs TRBV6-1 and TRBJ1-1; D is unclear. The CDR3 has 14 residues. V lost 4 bases to trimming and J lost 0 bases, with 9 bases between them. Germline V gives CDR1 MNHNS, CDR2 SASEGT. The CDR3: CASSVSQMNTEAFF. The CDR3 DNA is TGTGCCAGCAGTGTATCACAGATGAACACTGAAGCTTTCTTT.

V and J are TRBV19 and TRBJ2-3, with 9 bases fitting TRBD2. The CDR3 totals 15 residues. J lost 4 bases, V lost 6 bases, and 8 bases had no gene match. The germline V gene encodes CDR1 LNHDA and CDR2 SQIVND (reference sequence). CDR3 nucleotide sequence: TGTGCCAGTAGAACAGGGACTAGCTTCCCAGATACGCAGTATTTT. Amino acids: CASRTGTSFPDTQYF.

The chain uses TRBV5-1 and TRBJ2-1; 9 positions match TRBD2. V lost 0 bases and J lost 5; bases outside the gene matches: 6. Germline CDR1 is SGHRS and CDR2 is YFSETQ. The CDR3 is 16 amino acids. The CDR3 loop is CASSLGATSGNNEQFF. The CDR3 DNA is TGCGCCAGCAGCTTGGGTGCGACTAGCGGAAACAATGAGCAGTTCTTC. The whole variable domain, remainder taken from reference TRBV5-1 and TRBJ2-1, is KAGVTQTPRYLIKTRGQQVTLSCSPISGHRSVSWYQQTPGQGLQFLFEYFSETQRNKGNFPGRFSGRQFSNSRSEMNVSTLELGDSALYLCASSLGATSGNNEQFFGPGTRLTVL.

The V call is TRBV29-1, the J call TRBJ2-3, with D maybe TRBD2 (7 bases). The CDR3 runs 14 residues. V was shortened by 5 bases and J by 0 bases, with 12 bases between the two germline ends. The germline V gene has CDR1 SQVTM and CDR2 ANQGSEA. The CDR3 is CSVKGGLSTDTQYF. The CDR3 DNA sequence: TGCAGCGTTAAGGGGGGGCTAAGCACAGATACGCAGTATTTT.

The chain carries TRBV9 and TRBJ2-3, with 8 bases matching TRBD2. Germline loops: CDR1 SGDLS, CDR2 YYNGEE. This CDR3 is 15 amino acids long. J gave up 5 bases and V 3 bases, and 8 bases lay outside the gene matches. For the CDR3, the DNA is TGTGCCAGCAGCGAAACGGGGGGGCCGGTAGATACGCAGTATTTT. Translating it yields CASSETGGPVDTQYF.

The CDR3 DNA reads TGTGCCAGCAGTTACTCCCAGGGGTCTAGTCAGCCCCAGCATTTT. Amino acid sequence: CASSYSQGSSQPQHF. The rearrangement uses TRBV6-6 and TRBJ1-5; possibly TRBD1 for D (6 bases). Germline V CDR1 and CDR2: MNHNY, SVGAGI (reference sequence). V dropped 0 bases and J dropped 6 bases, with 12 bases sitting between them. This CDR3 is 15 amino acids long.

The chain employs TRBV5-6 and TRBJ1-6; 8 bases match TRBD1. CDR3 length equals 14 residues. Per germline, CDR1 SGHDT and CDR2 YYEEEE. V dropped 4 bases and J dropped 10; count of bases not matched to a gene: 7. The CDR3 spells CASSLRQGNSPLHF. The CDR3 DNA sequence: TGTGCCAGCAGCCTTCGACAGGGGAACTCACCCCTCCACTTT.

The chain is built from TRBV9 and TRBJ2-3; maybe TRBD1 (5 bases). V was trimmed by 3 bases and J by 4 bases, leaving 12 bases between them. The CDR3 spans 14 residues. From germline, CDR1 is SGDLS and CDR2 YYNGEE. Written as DNA, the CDR3 is TGTGCCAGCAGCGCAGGGCCCTGGCCAGATACGCAGTATTTT. Its translation is CASSAGPWPDTQYF.

For this clone: The same CDR3 can be traced to other DNA sequences in this sample. The V gene is TRBV9, the J gene TRBJ2-1; a weak D match, TRBD1 (5 bases). Trimming cost V 0 bases and J 0 bases, with 7 bases left between them. Germline V gene lookup returns CDR1 SGDLS and CDR2 YYNGEE. The length of the CDR3 is 15 residues. The CDR3 DNA is TGTGCCAGCAGCGTAGGGACAAACTCCTACAATGAGCAGTTCTTC. Encoded protein: CASSVGTNSYNEQFF.

The CDR3 DNA follows: TGTGCCAGCAGTGATCTTGGACAGGGGGTCGCTGAAGCTTTCTTT. Protein product: CASSDLGQGVAEAFF. This chain connects TRBV6-1 to TRBJ1-1, with 10 bases lining up with TRBD1. The J segment lost 6 bases and the V segment lost 3 bases, leaving 7 bases of the junction unmatched. Germline V gives CDR1 MNHNS, CDR2 SASEGT. The CDR3 contains 15 residues.

This clone has just a few counts. The same CDR3 arises from other DNA sequences in this sample as well. The V call is TRBV7-2, the J call TRBJ2-5; D is undetermined. The V end was cut by 2 bases, the J end by 5 bases, with 6 bases between. There are 12 residues in the CDR3. The germline CDR1 and CDR2 sequences are SGHTA and FQGNSA. CDR3 DNA sequence: TGTGCCAGCAGCTTATCCCGGGAGACCCAGTACTTC. It is translated as CASSLSRETQYF. The full variable domain, rest sourced from reference TRBV7-2 and TRBJ2-5, is GAGVSQSPSNKVTEKGKDVELRCDPISGHTALYWYRQSLGQGLEFLIYFQGNSAPDKSGLPSDRFSAERTGGSVSTLTIQRTQQEDSAVYLCASSLSRETQYFGPGTRLLVL.

The rearrangement joins TRBV5-4 to TRBJ2-1, with 8 bases that match TRBD2. This CDR3 contains 13 residues. J was trimmed by 10 bases and V by 6 bases; bases with no gene match: 9. Germline values: CDR1 SGHNT, CDR2 YYREEE (reference sequence). In nucleotides, the CDR3 is TGTGCCAGCATTGAGACTAGCGTTGGCGAGCAGTTCTTC. As protein: CASIETSVGEQFF.

The chain couples TRBV28 to TRBJ2-1; a possible D gene is TRBD2 (6 bases). The germline V gene encodes CDR1 MDHEN and CDR2 SYDVKM. V gave up 4 bases and J gave up 5 bases, with 15 bases separating them. The CDR3 has 15 residues. The CDR3 loop reads CASSSWASADNEQFF. The CDR3, as DNA: TGTGCCAGCAGTTCGTGGGCTAGCGCGGACAATGAGCAGTTCTTC.

The rearrangement joins TRBV9 to TRBJ1-5, with 7 bases matching TRBD1. The CDR3 totals 15 residues. Germline trimming cut 3 bases from V and 0 bases from J; bases unmatched to any gene: 3. The germline CDR1 and CDR2 sequences are SGDLS and YYNGEE. The CDR3 nucleotides read TGTGCCAGCAGCGGGGGGACAGATAGCAATCAGCCCCAGCATTTT. Protein: CASSGGTDSNQPQHF.

The gene calls are TRBV14 and TRBJ1-1, with 10 bases lining up with TRBD1. Per the germline V gene, CDR1 is SGHDN and CDR2 is FVKESK. V was pared by 4 bases and J by 11 bases, with 4 bases of the junction left unmatched. The CDR3 runs to 12 residues. The CDR3 spells CASSRQGAKAFF. The CDR3 DNA sequence: TGTGCCAGCAGCCGACAGGGGGCGAAGGCTTTCTTT.

This chain links TRBV9 with TRBJ1-2; 7 bases agree with TRBD1. The CDR3 sequence is 15 residues long. The V and J ends lost 6 bases and 2 bases, in that order; junction bases with no gene match: 10. From germline, CDR1 is SGDLS and CDR2 YYNGEE. In DNA, the CDR3 is TGTGCCAGCACCGAGGGGACAGCAATGAACTATGGCTACACCTTC. As protein: CASTEGTAMNYGYTF.

This clone occurred a few times. The gene calls are TRBV6-5 and TRBJ1-3, with D unresolved. The V and J ends lost 2 bases and 0 bases respectively, with 8 bases between them. The germline CDR1 and CDR2 sequences are MNHEY and SVGAGI. The CDR3 length is 15 residues. CDR3 nucleotides: TGTGCCAGCAGTTACACCCAGGCCTCTGGAAACACCATATATTTT. Protein: CASSYTQASGNTIYF.

The CDR3 spells CSVGERRESVYEQYF. CDR3 nucleotide sequence: TGCAGCGTCGGGGAGAGGCGGGAGTCAGTCTACGAGCAGTACTTC. The V and J genes are TRBV29-1 and TRBJ2-7, with 7 nucleotides matching TRBD2. The trim removed 6 bases at V and 3 bases at J, leaving 14 bases unmatched. The CDR3 contains 15 residues. Per the germline V gene, CDR1 is SQVTM and CDR2 is ANQGSEA.

The chain employs TRBV30 and TRBJ2-5, with D possibly TRBD1 on 6 matching bases. The J call is doubtful: the DNA matches TRBJ2-7 better. Per the germline V gene, CDR1 is GTSNPN and CDR2 is SVGIG (reference sequence). The CDR3 length is 13 residues. The CDR3 DNA follows: TGTGCCTGGAATCAGGGGTTGACCTACGAGCAGTACTTC. Protein: CAWNQGLTYEQYF.

This chain joins TRBV6-6 and TRBJ2-1; TRBD1 might be the D (6 bases). Trimming removed 6 bases from V and 8 bases from J, with 11 bases in between. The CDR3 is made up of 12 amino acids. Germline lookup yields CDR1 MNHNY and CDR2 SVGAGI (reference sequence). The DNA for the CDR3 is TGTGCCAGCAGAAAACAGGGCGATGAGCAGTTCTTC. It is translated as CASRKQGDEQFF.

This clone occurred a few times. The chain joins TRBV6-5 to TRBJ2-5; weak D call: TRBD1 (6 bases). With 4 bases removed from V and 1 base from J, the gap between germline ends came to 10 bases. Germline V gene sequence: CDR1 MNHEY, CDR2 SVGAGI. The CDR3 extends over 14 amino acids. The DNA for the CDR3 is TGTGCCAGCAGTTGGGACACCGTCCAAGAGACCCAGTACTTC. Translated: CASSWDTVQETQYF.

This chain links TRBV7-3 with TRBJ2-3, with D perhaps TRBD2 (5 bases). The germline gives CDR1 SGHTA, CDR2 FQGTGA. This CDR3 has 14 residues. V lost 5 bases, J lost 4 bases, and 13 bases lay in between. CDR3 sequence (DNA): TGTGCCAGCAGCAGGACTGGCGTGGCAGATACGCAGTATTTT. This codes for CASSRTGVADTQYF. Variable domain in full (rest from reference TRBV7-3 and TRBJ2-3): GAGVSQTPSNKVTEKGKYVELRCDPISGHTALYWYRQSLGQGPEFLIYFQGTGAADDSGLPNDRFFAVRPEGSVSTLKIQRTERGDSAVYLCASSRTGVADTQYFGPGTRLTVL.